A single sample gave rise to the 30 T cell receptor beta chains below, sequenced in a study of blood T cells in healthy people across ages. The second PCR ran roughly 7 to 11 cycles with a sample-barcoded 5' primer and J-beta primers. TCRdb processed the 5' RACE reads anew with MiXCR; each CDR3 protein has one entry. The table includes hundreds of thousands of distinct CDR3 sequences, 58% detected once. The specimen was blood. Every receptor here comes from a man aged 60 to 69 in good health.

The rearrangement joins TRBV28 to TRBJ2-7, with a possible D match to TRBD2 (6 bases). CDR1 is MDHEN, CDR2 SYDVKM, per germline. The CDR3 is 15 residues long. The V end lost 3 bases, the J end lost 3 bases, and 15 bases lay between the germline ends. Here the CDR3 reads CASSLGGSVGYEQYF. Written as DNA, the CDR3 is TGTGCCAGCAGTTTGGGGGGTAGCGTTGGCTACGAGCAGTACTTC. Together with reference TRBV28 and TRBJ2-7, the CDR3 gives the full variable domain: DVKVTQSSRYLVKRTGEKVFLECVQDMDHENMFWYRQDPGLGLRLIYFSYDVKMKEKGDIPEGYSVSREKKERFSLILESASTNQTSMYLCASSLGGSVGYEQYFGPGTRLTVT.

This clonotype came up a few times. V usage is TRBV29-1 and J usage is TRBJ2-5, with D possibly matching TRBD1 (5 bases). The V end was cut by 8 bases, the J end by 5 bases, with 12 bases between. The CDR3 is made up of 11 amino acids. The germline V gene encodes CDR1 SQVTM and CDR2 ANQGSEA. The CDR3 sequence: CSYQGSETQYF. CDR3 nucleotide sequence: TGCAGCTATCAGGGTAGCGAGACCCAGTACTTC.

The rearrangement uses TRBV29-1 and TRBJ2-5, with a weak D call TRBD1 (5 bases). The CDR3 sequence is 13 residues long. CDR1 is SQVTM, CDR2 ANQGSEA, per germline. V was clipped by 6 bases and J by 2 bases, with 13 bases between them. CDR3 nucleotide sequence: TGCAGCGTAGTGCCGACAGCGCAAGAGACCCAGTACTTC. Translating it yields CSVVPTAQETQYF.

The rearrangement joins TRBV20-1 to TRBJ2-7; TRBD2 agrees at 9 bases. The ends lost 0 bases at V and 1 base at J; junction bases unmatched: 4. CDR3 length: 15 amino acids. Germline CDR1 is DFQATT and CDR2 is SNEGSKA (reference sequence). CDR3 DNA: TGCAGTGCTAGAGAGCCTAGCGGGGTATCCTACGAGCAGTACTTC. Translation gives CSAREPSGVSYEQYF.

The chain links TRBV20-1 to TRBJ2-1, with D perhaps matching TRBD1 (5 bases). This CDR3 is built from 12 residues. V lost 4 bases to trimming and J lost 4 bases, with 8 bases between them. CDR1 DFQATT and CDR2 SNEGSKA come from the germline V gene (reference sequence). CDR3 amino acids: CSAIYRYNEQFF. The DNA of the CDR3 is TGCAGTGCTATTTACAGGTACAATGAGCAGTTCTTC.

The chain recombines TRBV25-1 with TRBJ2-5; perhaps TRBD2 as D (6 bases). CDR3 length: 15 amino acids. With 3 bases removed from V and 5 bases from J, the gap between germline ends came to 16 bases. From germline, CDR1 is MGHDK and CDR2 SYGVNS. CDR3 DNA: TGTGCCAGCAGTGACCTGATTAGCCGGGGGGAGACCCAGTACTTC. Translating it yields CASSDLISRGETQYF. Variable domain in full (rest from reference TRBV25-1 and TRBJ2-5): EADIYQTPRYLVIGTGKKITLECSQTMGHDKMYWYQQDPGMELHLIHYSYGVNSTEKGDLSSESTVSRIRTEHFPLTLESARPSHTSQYLCASSDLISRGETQYFGPGTRLLVL.

The rearrangement links TRBV6-5 to TRBJ1-5; 7 nucleotides line up with TRBD1. Unmatched junction bases numbered 4, after V lost 0 bases and J lost 5 bases. The germline V gene encodes CDR1 MNHEY and CDR2 SVGAGI. This CDR3 is built from 15 residues. In DNA form, the CDR3 reads TGTGCCAGCAGTTACTCTGGGACAGTCGATCAGCCCCAGCATTTT. The encoded protein is CASSYSGTVDQPQHF.

The sample holds one count of this clonotype. The rearrangement links TRBV6-1 to TRBJ1-6; the D is unclear. The CDR3 extends over 14 amino acids. Germline lookup yields CDR1 MNHNS and CDR2 SASEGT. V lost 8 bases, J lost 5 bases, and 13 bases lay in between. In nucleotides, the CDR3 is TGTGCCAGCGGCAGCCAAACCCATAATTCACCCCTCCACTTT. Its protein product is CASGSQTHNSPLHF.

The chain carries TRBV2 and TRBJ2-1; no firm D call. CDR1 and CDR2 (germline): SNHLY, FYNNEI. The V end was cut by 1 base, the J end by 9 bases, with 4 bases between. The CDR3 consists of 11 residues. Written as DNA, the CDR3 is TGTGCCAGCAGTGAAGTGGTTGAGCAGTTCTTC. Residues: CASSEVVEQFF.

The chain combines TRBV28 with TRBJ1-6; tentatively, D is TRBD1 (6 bases). Germline V CDR1 and CDR2: MDHEN, SYDVKM. With 1 base removed from V and 5 bases from J, the gap between germline ends came to 12 bases. This CDR3 spans 16 amino acids. The CDR3 loop reads CASSLYGGANNSPLHF. CDR3 bases: TGTGCCAGCAGTTTATATGGGGGGGCTAATAATTCACCCCTCCACTTT.

V usage is TRBV12-3 or TRBV12-4 and J usage is TRBJ1-6; TRBD1 agrees at 8 bases. Trimming cost V 6 bases and J 10 bases; bases outside gene matches: 8. CDR3 length: 14 amino acids. In DNA form, the CDR3 reads TGTGCCAGCAGCCGCCCAGGGGGCGGGTCACCCCTCCACTTT. The encoded protein is CASSRPGGGSPLHF.

This sequence joins TRBV11-2 and TRBJ2-3; no definite D call. The V end lost 5 bases, the J end lost 0 bases, and 9 bases lay between the germline ends. CDR1 and CDR2 (germline): SGHAT, FQNNGV. This CDR3 is built from 14 residues. CDR3 protein: CASSPFRSTDTQYF. The CDR3 DNA sequence: TGTGCCAGCAGCCCTTTTCGGAGCACAGATACGCAGTATTTT.

This clonotype was recorded a few times. V gene TRBV27 combines with J gene TRBJ2-7; D uncertain. The CDR3 is made up of 13 amino acids. The V end lost 0 bases, the J end lost 3 bases, and 6 bases lay between the germline ends. Looked up from germline, CDR1 is MNHEY and CDR2 is SMNVEV (reference sequence). CDR3 in DNA: TGTGCCAGCAGTTTATCCCCGAACTACGAGCAGTACTTC. This encodes CASSLSPNYEQYF.

This clonotype was seen only once. The chain uses TRBV3-1 and TRBJ1-1; no firm D call. The CDR3 sequence is 18 residues long. Trimming pared 0 bases from V and 1 base from J, leaving 18 bases between. Germline V gene lookup returns CDR1 LGHDT and CDR2 YNNKEL (reference sequence). As DNA, the CDR3 is TGTGCCAGCAGCCAAGAGGATCCCTCCGCGGGTGGGAACACTGAAGCTTTCTTT. It specifies CASSQEDPSAGGNTEAFF.

This sequence joins TRBV7-2 and TRBJ2-1; D call uncertain. The DNA end lines up better with TRBJ2-7; the J call may be wrong. The CDR3 covers 15 residues. Germline V gives CDR1 SGHTA, CDR2 FQGNSA. The CDR3 nucleotides are TGTGCCAGCAGCTTAGCTTGGAGCTCCTACAATGAGCAGTACTTC. Its protein is CASSLAWSSYNEQYF.

The rearrangement links TRBV6-5 to TRBJ2-3, with a weak D call TRBD2 (5 bases). Trimming removed 0 bases from V and 5 bases from J, with 24 bases in between. Germline assignment: CDR1 MNHEY and CDR2 SVGAGI. The length of the CDR3 is 19 residues. The CDR3 DNA follows: TGTGCCAGCAGTTACTCGTTTCTAGCAGCCGGGGTGGGGAGAGATACGCAGTATTTT. It specifies CASSYSFLAAGVGRDTQYF.

The chain employs TRBV11-2 and TRBJ2-5; 9 bases are shared with TRBD1. Germline V lookup: CDR1 SGHAT, CDR2 FQNNGV. Trimming removed 0 bases from V and 5 bases from J; junction bases left unmatched: 4. The CDR3 has 15 amino acids. The CDR3 sequence is CASSLETGGLETQYF. The CDR3 bases are TGTGCCAGCAGCTTAGAGACAGGGGGTCTCGAGACCCAGTACTTC.

This rearrangement joins TRBV5-1 to TRBJ2-1; D ambiguous. The V and J ends lost 4 bases and 7 bases respectively, with 12 bases between them. The CDR3 runs 13 residues. Germline-derived CDR1 and CDR2 are SGHRS and YFSETQ. This chain's CDR3 is CASSPIIVNEQFF. CDR3 in DNA: TGCGCCAGCAGCCCCATAATTGTAAATGAGCAGTTCTTC.

This clonotype has just one count. J is TRBJ1-2 and V is TRBV6-5; D gene ambiguous. The CDR3 contains 16 residues. V gave up 0 bases and J gave up 3 bases, with 14 bases separating them. Per the germline V gene, CDR1 is MNHEY and CDR2 is SVGAGI. The CDR3 sequence is CASSYSTPARHYGYTF. The DNA of the CDR3 is TGTGCCAGCAGTTACTCGACCCCAGCGCGGCACTATGGCTACACCTTC.

The V and J genes are TRBV20-1 and TRBJ2-5; D might be TRBD1 (6 bases). The last part of the DNA fits TRBJ2-7 better; the J call may be wrong. The CDR3 is 12 amino acids. Germline CDR1 is DFQATT and CDR2 is SNEGSKA (reference sequence). CDR3 sequence reads: CSAKGDSYEQYF. The CDR3 DNA follows: TGCAGTGCTAAGGGGGACTCCTACGAGCAGTACTTC.

J is TRBJ2-3 and V is TRBV20-1; D remains unclear. V lost 3 bases to trimming and J lost 1 base, with 11 bases between them. Germline CDR1 is DFQATT and CDR2 is SNEGSKA (reference sequence). This CDR3 has 14 residues. CDR3 residues: CSASVVYRTDTQYF. As DNA, the CDR3 is TGCAGTGCTAGTGTGGTGTACCGCACAGATACGCAGTATTTT.

The CDR3 region is CASSVGRRQGAQETQYF. The CDR3 DNA is TGTGCCAGCAGCGTAGGGCGGAGACAGGGGGCGCAAGAGACCCAGTACTTC. The gene calls are TRBV9 and TRBJ2-5; TRBD1 agrees at 10 bases. Germline CDR1 SGDLS, CDR2 YYNGEE. CDR3 length equals 17 residues. V shed 0 bases, J shed 2 bases, and the junction held 7 bases outside the gene matches.

The rearrangement uses TRBV11-2 and TRBJ1-2, with D perhaps TRBD1 (5 bases). CDR1 SGHAT and CDR2 FQNNGV come from the germline V gene. This CDR3 contains 14 residues. Trimming took 0 bases from V and 6 from J, leaving 11 bases between them. The CDR3 loop is CASSLDRESNGYTF. In DNA form, the CDR3 reads TGTGCCAGCAGCTTAGACAGGGAGAGCAATGGCTACACCTTC. Full variable domain (outside the CDR3, taken from reference TRBV11-2 and TRBJ1-2): EAGVAQSPRYKIIEKRQSVAFWCNPISGHATLYWYQQILGQGPKLLIQFQNNGVVDDSQLPKDRFSAERLKGVDSTLKIQPAKLEDSAVYLCASSLDRESNGYTFGSGTRLTVV.

This clonotype occurred a few times. J is TRBJ2-7 and V is TRBV7-8, with D possibly being TRBD1 (5 bases). V shed 5 bases and J shed 0 bases, with 17 bases lying between them. The germline CDR1 and CDR2 sequences are SGHVS and FQNEAQ. There are 16 residues in the CDR3. In nucleotides, the CDR3 is TGTGCCAGCAGCCTCGGACGACAGATCGGCTCCTACGAGCAGTACTTC. It translates to CASSLGRQIGSYEQYF.

This clonotype was counted between two and nine times. V gene TRBV15 combines with J gene TRBJ2-3, with 12 positions matching TRBD2. Unmatched junction bases numbered 9, after V lost 3 bases and J lost 5 bases. This CDR3 is 17 amino acids long. CDR1 is LNHNV, CDR2 YYDKDF, per germline (reference sequence). The CDR3 reads CATSSPTLAGGRDTQYF. The DNA for the CDR3 is TGTGCCACCAGCAGTCCCACCCTAGCGGGGGGGCGAGATACGCAGTATTTT.

The chain combines TRBV27 with TRBJ2-5; weak D call: TRBD2 (5 bases). The tail of the sequence fits TRBJ2-7 better, so the J call may be wrong. The germline CDR1 and CDR2 sequences are MNHEY and SMNVEV (reference sequence). The CDR3 contains 13 residues. CDR3 region: CASSSRAGYEQYF. CDR3 nucleotide sequence: TGTGCCAGCAGCTCGCGGGCGGGTTACGAGCAGTACTTC.

This clonotype showed up just a few times. The chain recombines TRBV20-1 with TRBJ2-5; TRBD1 matches 7 bases. In germline, CDR1 is DFQATT, CDR2 SNEGSKA (reference sequence). Germline trimming cut 3 bases from V and 5 bases from J; bases unmatched to any gene: 9. This CDR3 has 14 amino acids. For the CDR3, the DNA is TGCAGTGCTAGTGCAAGGGGGCATAAGGAGACCCAGTACTTC. The encoded protein is CSASARGHKETQYF.

The V and J genes are TRBV7-9 and TRBJ1-6, with D uncertain. V lost 1 base and J lost 8, with 9 bases in between. Germline CDR1 SEHNR, CDR2 FQNEAQ (reference sequence). The length of the CDR3 is 14 residues. For the CDR3, the DNA is TGTGCCAGCAGCTTAGGGGCAGGATATTCACCCCTCCACTTT. Translation gives CASSLGAGYSPLHF.

J is TRBJ2-7 and V is TRBV29-1; 15 nucleotides line up with TRBD2. The better agreement between TRBJ2-5 and the DNA end casts doubt on the J call. Germline-derived CDR1 and CDR2 are SQVTM and ANQGSEA. CDR3 length: 15 amino acids. The CDR3 nucleotides read TGCAGCCCCGGGACTAGCGGGGGGCCTTGGGGGACCCAGTACTTC. It specifies CSPGTSGGPWGTQYF.

J is TRBJ2-5 and V is TRBV6-5; 14 bases line up with TRBD2. After removal of 5 bases from V and 5 bases from J, the junction contained 4 bases not matched to a gene. Per germline, CDR1 MNHEY and CDR2 SVGAGI. The CDR3 has 15 amino acids. CDR3 loop: CASSRTSGGSETQYF. For the CDR3, the DNA is TGTGCCAGCAGTCGGACTAGCGGGGGGAGTGAGACCCAGTACTTC.